Below are 8 T cell receptor beta chains sequenced from a single sample in a study of blood T cell repertoires in COVID-19 (dated by TCRdb to 2018 to 2021). The library was obtained by the immunoSEQ multiplex PCR assay. Held by TCRdb, this immuneACCESS table contains in-frame sequences only and omits some clones. Under half of the omission traces to an unresolved V gene where checked; the cause of the rest is unknown. The sample profile shows around 320,000 clones; more than 90% of them were found once. The ten biggest clones cover 3.9% of the sample. The sequenced sample was PBMCs or T cells enriched from blood (not recorded which). Receptors were obtained from a woman aged 25 to 39 who had been exposed to COVID-19.

As to this clone: This sample also contains other DNA sequences that code for the same CDR3. CDR3 sequence (DNA): TGCAGCGTTGAGGGACAGGGAGGAACTGAAGCTTTCTTT. It specifies CSVEGQGGTEAFF. This rearrangement joins TRBV29-1 to TRBJ1-1; TRBD1 matches 9 bases. Germline assignment: CDR1 SQVTM and CDR2 ANQGSEA. The V gene end was trimmed by 3 bases and the J gene end by 5 bases; junction bases not matched to a gene: 4. This CDR3 is 13 amino acids long.

The CDR3 loop reads CASNLLAGGQDTGELFF. The DNA of the CDR3 is TGTGCCAGCAACCTTCTAGCGGGGGGGCAAGACACCGGGGAGCTGTTTTTT. The rearrangement uses TRBV3-1 (or the pseudogene TRBV3-2) and TRBJ2-2; 12 bases are a match to TRBD2. Germline lookup yields CDR1 LGHDT and CDR2 YNNKEL (reference sequence). Trimming cost V 7 bases and J 3 bases; bases outside gene matches: 9. CDR3 size: 17 residues.

The chain uses TRBV10-3 and TRBJ1-5, with TRBD1 matching over 7 bases. V shed 7 bases, J shed 4 bases, and the junction held 7 bases outside the gene matches. The CDR3 is 14 residues long. The germline CDR1 and CDR2 sequences are ENHRY and SYGVKD. The CDR3 here is CAIKGRGANQPQHF. As DNA, the CDR3 is TGTGCCATCAAGGGCAGGGGGGCAAATCAGCCCCAGCATTTT.

V gene TRBV19 combines with J gene TRBJ1-2; TRBD1 matches 9 bases. The germline CDR1 and CDR2 sequences are LNHDA and SQIVND (reference sequence). This CDR3 region has 17 residues. V dropped 0 bases and J dropped 4; count of bases not matched to a gene: 9. CDR3 protein: CASSIDVGTGMAYGYTF. CDR3 sequence (DNA): TGTGCCAGTAGTATAGATGTCGGGACAGGGATGGCCTATGGCTACACCTTC.

This clone was detected only once. This chain connects TRBV5-1 to TRBJ2-5, with TRBD2 identical over 8 bases. CDR1 and CDR2 (germline): SGHRS, YFSETQ. CDR3 length: 14 amino acids. Trimming cost V 3 bases and J 5 bases; bases outside gene matches: 6. The CDR3 region is CASSSAGGWETQYF. The CDR3 DNA follows: TGCGCCAGCAGCTCTGCGGGGGGCTGGGAGACCCAGTACTTC.

This sequence joins TRBV27 and TRBJ1-5; D unresolved. Germline V lookup: CDR1 MNHEY, CDR2 SMNVEV (reference sequence). The CDR3 covers 13 residues. Trimming shortened V by 5 bases and J by 7 bases, and 12 bases separated the two germline ends. In DNA form, the CDR3 reads TGTGCCAGCAGTCCAACGGCGGGGCAGCCCCAGCATTTT. Amino acids: CASSPTAGQPQHF.

The chain has TRBV5-1 and TRBJ2-5; a possible D gene is TRBD1 (6 bases). Germline CDR1 and CDR2: SGHRS and YFSETQ. The ends were cut back, 7 bases at V and 1 base at J, with 14 bases in the middle. CDR3 length equals 14 residues. The CDR3 loop is CASRLQGAQETQYF. The CDR3 DNA follows: TGCGCCAGCCGGTTACAGGGAGCCCAAGAGACCCAGTACTTC.

The chain employs TRBV7-6 and TRBJ2-7, with 8 bases aligning to TRBD2. The CDR3 has 15 amino acids. V trimming: 1 base; J trimming: 3 bases; junction bases outside the gene matches: 5. Germline CDR1 reads SGHVS; CDR2 reads FNYEAQ. The CDR3 coding sequence is TGTGCCAGCAGCTTAGGGGACGGGGGGGACTACGAGCAGTACTTC. Protein product: CASSLGDGGDYEQYF.